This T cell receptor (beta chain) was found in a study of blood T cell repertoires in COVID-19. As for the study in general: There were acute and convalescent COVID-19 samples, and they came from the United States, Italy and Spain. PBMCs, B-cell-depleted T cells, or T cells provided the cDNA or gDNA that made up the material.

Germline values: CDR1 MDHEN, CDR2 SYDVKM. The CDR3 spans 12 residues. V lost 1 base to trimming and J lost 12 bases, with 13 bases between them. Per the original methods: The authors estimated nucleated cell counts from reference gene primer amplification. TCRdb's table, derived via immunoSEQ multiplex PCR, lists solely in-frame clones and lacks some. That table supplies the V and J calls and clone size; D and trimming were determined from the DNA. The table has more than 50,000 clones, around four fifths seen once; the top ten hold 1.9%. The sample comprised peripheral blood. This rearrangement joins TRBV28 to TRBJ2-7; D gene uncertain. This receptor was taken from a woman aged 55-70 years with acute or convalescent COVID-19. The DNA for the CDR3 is TGTGCCAGCAGTTTATTTTCTGGCCCCTGGTACTTC. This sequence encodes CASSLFSGPWYF.